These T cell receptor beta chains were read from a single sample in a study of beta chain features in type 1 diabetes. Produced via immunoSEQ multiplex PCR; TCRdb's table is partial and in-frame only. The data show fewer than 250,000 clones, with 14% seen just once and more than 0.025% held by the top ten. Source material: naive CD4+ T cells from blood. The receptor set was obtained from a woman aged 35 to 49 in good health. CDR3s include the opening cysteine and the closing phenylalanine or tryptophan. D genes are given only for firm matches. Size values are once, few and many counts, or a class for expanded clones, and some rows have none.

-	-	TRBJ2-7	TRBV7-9	TGTGCCAGCAGCCCCCTGGACAGCTACGAGCAGTACTTC	CASSPLDSYEQYF
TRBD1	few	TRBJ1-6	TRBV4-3	TGCGCCAGCAGCAATCCGGGACAGAGCTCCTATAATTCACCCCTCCACTTT	CASSNPGQSSYNSPLHF
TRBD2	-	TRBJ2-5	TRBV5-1	TGCGCCAGCAGCTTGTCGGGTAGCGGGGCTTACCGGGAGACCCAGTACTTC	CASSLSGSGAYRETQYF
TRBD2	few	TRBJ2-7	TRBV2	TGTGCCAGCAGGTTAGCGGGCTACGAGCAGTACTTC	CASRLAGYEQYF
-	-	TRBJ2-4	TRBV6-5	TGTGCCAGCAGCTCTGGCGGGGTACAAAACATTCAGTACTTC	CASSSGGVQNIQYF
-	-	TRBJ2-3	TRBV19	TGTGCCAGTAGGATGGACAGTGGGTTCACAGATACGCAGTATTTT	CASRMDSGFTDTQYF
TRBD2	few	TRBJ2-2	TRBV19	TGTGCCAGTAGTGTTAGCGGGGGGGCCAACACCGGGGAGCTGTTTTTT	CASSVSGGANTGELFF
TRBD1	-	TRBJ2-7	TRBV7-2	TGTGCCAGCAGCTCCAGGGACAGGGCAACCTACGAGCAGTACTTC	CASSSRDRATYEQYF
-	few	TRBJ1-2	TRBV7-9	TGTGCCAGCAGCTTAGTTACAGTCTATGGCTACACCTTC	CASSLVTVYGYTF
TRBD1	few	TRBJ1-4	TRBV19	TGTGCCAGTAGTATCCGGACAGGTCCTAATGAAAAACTGTTTTTT	CASSIRTGPNEKLFF
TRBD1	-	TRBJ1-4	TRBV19	TGTGCCAGTAGTCCACACAGGGGATCGGTGACTAATGAAAAACTGTTTTTT	CASSPHRGSVTNEKLFF
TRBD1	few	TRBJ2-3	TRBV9	TGTGCCAGCAGCGCCGCGGAGGGACAGGGGCGGACAGATACGCAGTATTTT	CASSAAEGQGRTDTQYF
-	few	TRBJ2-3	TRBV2	TGTGCCAGCAGTCCTAGCACAGATACGCAGTATTTT	CASSPSTDTQYF
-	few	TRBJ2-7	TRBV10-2	TGCGCCAGCAGGCAGTCTCCCGGGACTTTAACCTACGAGCAGTACTTC	CASRQSPGTLTYEQYF